This T cell receptor (beta chain) stems from a study of T cell changes during pregnancy in multiple sclerosis. Sequenced by immunoSEQ multiplex PCR; TCRdb stores in-frame clones only, minus some. The sample has about 86,000 clones, under 95% seen once. The table lists this clone with a count of one. The CDR3 length is 11 residues. Germline-derived CDR1 and CDR2 are MNHEY and SMNVEV (reference sequence). Trimming took off 4 bases at V and 11 bases at J, with 11 bases between the two ends. The material was peripheral blood, obtained in the first trimester of pregnancy. The gene calls are TRBV27 and TRBJ1-1, with D hard to call. The sequence came from a female donor in good health, enrolled as a control in a pregnancy study. This chain's CDR3 is CASSSGRLAFF. The DNA of the CDR3 is TGTGCCAGCAGTTCCGGGAGGTTGGCTTTCTTT.